A single sample gave rise to the 23 T cell receptor beta chains below, sequenced in a study of shared clonotypes between healthy human individuals. Here immunoSEQ multiplex PCR was the method, and the copy in TCRdb shows in-frame clones only, minus some. The table has more than 450,000 clones, about four fifths seen once. Sequenced input: PBMCs. These receptors originate from a woman aged 40 to 49 in good health. Some clones in this sample may be carry-over from other donors' samples.

This chain links TRBV5-4 with TRBJ2-5; 10 bases are a match to TRBD1. The V gene end was trimmed by 7 bases and the J gene end by 5 bases; junction bases not matched to a gene: 8. Germline CDR1 is SGHNT and CDR2 is YYREEE (reference sequence). CDR3 length equals 14 residues. The CDR3 region is CASGDRGRGETQYF. The CDR3 nucleotides read TGTGCCAGCGGCGACAGGGGGCGCGGCGAGACCCAGTACTTC.

This chain links TRBV6-1 with TRBJ2-1; TRBD2 agrees at 9 bases. The ends lost 6 bases at V and 5 bases at J; junction bases unmatched: 5. This CDR3 is 14 amino acids long. Germline CDR1 is MNHNS and CDR2 is SASEGT. CDR3 nucleotides: TGTGCCAGCAGCGCCCTAGCGGGGCACAATGAGCAGTTCTTC. Protein: CASSALAGHNEQFF.

In its sample, this clone was seen a few times. V and J are TRBV19 and TRBJ1-1; 10 nucleotides line up with TRBD1. Trimming took 6 bases from V and 4 from J; bases not matched to a gene: 2. CDR1 is LNHDA, CDR2 SQIVND, per germline (reference sequence). The CDR3 runs to 13 residues. The CDR3 DNA sequence: TGTGCCAGTAGGGGACAGGGGACCACTGAAGCTTTCTTT. Translated, it gives CASRGQGTTEAFF.

The chain employs TRBV9 and TRBJ2-3; the D gene is possibly TRBD2 (6 bases). The CDR3 runs to 13 residues. Germline V gene sequence: CDR1 SGDLS, CDR2 YYNGEE. Trimming cost V 0 bases and J 11 bases, with 13 bases left between them. The CDR3 sequence: CASSVEWLAKQYF. In nucleotides, the CDR3 is TGTGCCAGCAGCGTAGAGTGGCTAGCGAAGCAGTATTTT.

The chain combines TRBV4-1 with TRBJ1-1; TRBD1 is a possible D gene (6 bases). CDR1 MGHRA and CDR2 YSYEKL come from the germline V gene. CDR3 size: 16 residues. The ends were cut back, 5 bases at V and 4 bases at J, with 20 bases in the middle. CDR3 bases: TGCGCCAGCAGCTTCAGCCAACAGGGTGGAGGCACTGAAGCTTTCTTT. This translates into CASSFSQQGGGTEAFF.

The rearrangement links TRBV4-1 to TRBJ2-7; no definite D call. CDR3 size: 14 residues. CDR1 is MGHRA, CDR2 YSYEKL, per germline. Trimming removed 0 bases at V and 1 base at J, with 7 bases between. The CDR3 region is CASSQDRRSYEQYF. The CDR3 nucleotides are TGCGCCAGCAGCCAAGATCGCAGATCCTACGAGCAGTACTTC.

The J gene is TRBJ2-1, the V gene TRBV9; D gene ambiguous. The CDR3 has 14 amino acids. Per germline, CDR1 SGDLS and CDR2 YYNGEE. V lost 3 bases and J 9 bases, leaving 16 bases between the germline ends. The CDR3 coding sequence is TGTGCCAGCAGCGGTGTGCTAGGCTCCGGTGAGCAGTTCTTC. Its translation is CASSGVLGSGEQFF.

This clone was recorded only once. The chain couples TRBV9 to TRBJ2-6, with a weak D call TRBD1 (6 bases). Trimming took off 1 base at V and 1 base at J, with 9 bases between the two ends. The CDR3 is made up of 16 amino acids. Germline CDR1 and CDR2: SGDLS and YYNGEE. CDR3 residues: CASSVMRGSGANVLTF. As DNA, the CDR3 is TGTGCCAGCAGCGTAATGAGGGGGTCTGGGGCCAACGTCCTGACTTTC.

A remark on this clone: Different DNA sequences within this sample yield the same CDR3. The chain has TRBV10-3 and TRBJ1-1; 9 nucleotides match TRBD1. In germline, CDR1 is ENHRY, CDR2 SYGVKD. The CDR3 length is 14 residues. Losses at the gene ends were 6 bases for V and 1 base for J; bases not matched to a gene: 3. CDR3 coding DNA: TGTGCCATCAGGGGGACAGGGACGAACACTGAAGCTTTCTTT. Protein product: CAIRGTGTNTEAFF.

The chain is built from TRBV5-1 and TRBJ2-7; perhaps D is TRBD1 or TRBD2 (6 bases each). The V gene lost 4 bases and the J gene lost 1 base, with 15 bases spanning the gap. Germline V gene data show CDR1 as SGHRS and CDR2 as YFSETQ. The CDR3 runs 15 residues. The chain's CDR3 is CASSRNREVSYEQYF. The CDR3 DNA sequence: TGCGCCAGCAGCCGTAACAGGGAGGTTTCCTACGAGCAGTACTTC.

The chain has TRBV7-2 and TRBJ2-3; 7 positions match TRBD2. The CDR3 spans 15 residues. V was clipped by 1 base and J by 2 bases; unmatched bases: 3. Looked up from germline, CDR1 is SGHTA and CDR2 is FQGNSA. For the CDR3, the DNA is TGTGCCAGCAGCTTAGTGCGGGGGACCACAGATACGCAGTATTTT. It is translated as CASSLVRGTTDTQYF.

The chain is built from TRBV7-9 and TRBJ2-7; D is unresolved. Trimming cost V 5 bases and J 3 bases, with 14 bases left between them. Germline V gives CDR1 SEHNR, CDR2 FQNEAQ (reference sequence). This CDR3 comprises 14 residues. CDR3: CASSPKVTDYEQYF. The CDR3 nucleotides are TGTGCCAGCAGCCCAAAGGTTACAGACTACGAGCAGTACTTC.

The chain recombines TRBV5-6 with TRBJ2-7, with TRBD1 matching over 7 bases. Trimming at V came to 4 bases and at J to 2 bases, leaving 15 bases not matched to a gene. This CDR3 has 17 amino acids. CDR1 is SGHDT, CDR2 YYEEEE, per germline. The CDR3 DNA reads as TGTGCCAGCAGCCCACCCCGACAGGGCGAGATCGCCTACGAGCAGTACTTC. It encodes CASSPPRQGEIAYEQYF.

The chain carries TRBV18 and TRBJ2-7; 9 bases map to TRBD1. The CDR3 extends over 15 amino acids. J lost 5 bases, V lost 3 bases, and 8 bases had no gene match. Per the germline V gene, CDR1 is KGHSH and CDR2 is LQKENI. CDR3 in DNA: TGTGCCAGCTCACCTACAGGGGGCGGAGGTGACGAGCAGTACTTC. It codes for CASSPTGGGGDEQYF.

The CDR3 region has the DNA TGCGCCAGCAGCTTGGAAGCCAGGGGAGGACGGGAGCAGTACTTC. Protein sequence: CASSLEARGGREQYF. V gene TRBV5-1 combines with J gene TRBJ2-7; D may correspond to TRBD1 or TRBD2 (6 bases each). Germline CDR1 and CDR2: SGHRS and YFSETQ. This CDR3 spans 15 amino acids. V was pared by 0 bases and J by 7 bases, with 17 bases between.

The table lists this clone with a few counts. J is TRBJ2-3 and V is TRBV19, with D perhaps matching TRBD2 (6 bases). Trimming pared 5 bases from V and 1 base from J, leaving 19 bases between. The germline CDR1 and CDR2 sequences are LNHDA and SQIVND (reference sequence). CDR3 size: 17 residues. CDR3 DNA: TGTGCCAGTAGTTTCACTTTTTTAGGGACTGGCACAGATACGCAGTATTTT. Its protein is CASSFTFLGTGTDTQYF. The whole variable domain, remainder taken from reference TRBV19 and TRBJ2-3, is DGGITQSPKYLFRKEGQNVTLSCEQNLNHDAMYWYRQDPGQGLRLIYYSQIVNDFQKGDIAEGYSVSREKKESFPLTVTSAQKNPTAFYLCASSFTFLGTGTDTQYFGPGTRLTVL.

The chain combines TRBV29-1 with TRBJ1-1; D not certain. Trimming removed 6 bases at V and 0 bases at J, with 8 bases between. CDR1 and CDR2 from the germline V gene are SQVTM and ANQGSEA. The CDR3 extends over 12 amino acids. The CDR3 DNA follows: TGCAGCGTCCTAGACATGAACACTGAAGCTTTCTTT. Amino acids: CSVLDMNTEAFF.

The genes are TRBV9 and TRBJ1-5; D might be TRBD1 (5 bases). Germline V gene sequence: CDR1 SGDLS, CDR2 YYNGEE. V was shortened by 0 bases and J by 6 bases, with 13 bases between the two germline ends. The CDR3 covers 15 residues. The CDR3 sequence is CASSVDQGDGQPQHF. The CDR3 DNA follows: TGTGCCAGCAGCGTAGACCAGGGCGATGGTCAGCCCCAGCATTTT.

V is TRBV5-1 and J is TRBJ1-4; tentative D call: TRBD1 (5 bases). This CDR3 is 16 amino acids long. From germline, CDR1 is SGHRS and CDR2 YFSETQ. The V gene lost 4 bases and the J gene lost 5 bases, with 18 bases spanning the gap. The CDR3 loop is CASSPTTGTANEKLFF. CDR3 DNA: TGCGCCAGCAGCCCAACAACCGGGACTGCGAATGAAAAACTGTTTTTT.

The CDR3 is CASSVNGGGTGGEQFF. The CDR3 DNA reads as TGTGCCAGCAGCGTTAATGGCGGCGGGACGGGGGGTGAGCAGTTCTTC. The V gene is TRBV9, the J gene TRBJ2-1; TRBD2 agrees at 7 bases. CDR3 size: 16 residues. With V trimmed by 2 bases and J by 9 bases, 14 bases remained unmatched. The germline CDR1 and CDR2 sequences are SGDLS and YYNGEE.

The rearrangement uses TRBV7-6 and TRBJ2-1; 8 bases align to TRBD2. V shed 5 bases and J 10 bases; nucleotides not matched to a gene: 7. The CDR3 loop spans 13 amino acids. Germline values: CDR1 SGHVS, CDR2 FNYEAQ. The CDR3 DNA follows: TGTGCCAGCAGCCCCACCTTAGCGGGAGAGCAGTTCTTC. Its translation: CASSPTLAGEQFF. Using reference TRBV7-6 and TRBJ2-1 for the parts outside the CDR3, the full variable domain is GAGVSQSPRYKVTKRGQDVALRCDPISGHVSLYWYRQALGQGPEFLTYFNYEAQQDKSGLPNDRFSAERPEGSISTLTIQRTEQRDSAMYRCASSPTLAGEQFFGPGTRLTVL.

This rearrangement joins TRBV7-9 to TRBJ2-1; TRBD2 matches 7 bases. CDR3 length equals 16 residues. J gave up 7 bases and V 4 bases, and 13 bases lay outside the gene matches. Germline V gene sequence: CDR1 SEHNR, CDR2 FQNEAQ (reference sequence). The CDR3 here is CASSSPRASGINEQFF. The CDR3 coding sequence is TGTGCCAGCAGCTCCCCAAGGGCTAGCGGCATTAATGAGCAGTTCTTC.

In regard to this clone: The same CDR3 can be traced to other DNA sequences in this sample. CDR3 coding DNA: TGTGCCAGCAGCTTGGGGGCTACTCAGCTTTATGGCTACACCTTC. Its translation is CASSLGATQLYGYTF. The V call is TRBV7-2, the J call TRBJ1-2; perhaps TRBD1 as D (6 bases). Germline CDR1 is SGHTA and CDR2 is FQGNSA. CDR3 length: 15 residues. V was trimmed by 3 bases and J by 5 bases, leaving 16 bases between them.